One and the same sample provided the 14 T cell receptor beta chains below, sequenced in a study of blood T cells in healthy people across ages. The use of a sample-barcoded 5' primer and a J-beta primer mix characterized a second PCR of roughly 7 to 12 cycles. TCRdb reanalysed the 5' RACE reads using MiXCR and keeps one entry per CDR3 protein. The sample shows roughly 1,300,000 distinct CDR3 sequences, 55% to 75% of them seen only once. The specimen was blood. These receptors all come from a man aged 18-30 years in good health.

V is TRBV4-1 and J is TRBJ1-2, with a weak D call TRBD1 (5 bases). CDR3 size: 16 residues. CDR1 is MGHRA and CDR2 is YSYEKL in the germline V gene. V lost 0 bases to trimming and J lost 4 bases, with 15 bases between them. The CDR3: CASSQDTGPTSYGYTF. CDR3 nucleotide sequence: TGCGCCAGCAGCCAAGATACAGGACCGACCTCCTATGGCTACACCTTC.

This sequence joins TRBV7-9 and TRBJ2-3; the D gene is possibly TRBD1 (6 bases). The germline CDR1 and CDR2 sequences are SEHNR and FQNEAQ (reference sequence). Trimming took 5 bases from V and 3 from J, leaving 18 bases between them. This CDR3 spans 16 amino acids. This CDR3 is CASSEGGQGWTDTQYF. The CDR3 DNA follows: TGTGCCAGCAGCGAGGGTGGTCAGGGGTGGACAGATACGCAGTATTTT.

This sequence joins TRBV4-1 and TRBJ2-1; D is possibly TRBD1 (6 bases). The germline V and J ends were trimmed by 6 bases and 7 bases, with 22 bases remaining between them. Germline V lookup: CDR1 MGHRA, CDR2 YSYEKL. This CDR3 has 16 residues. This CDR3 reads CASRQQGIDRKNEQFF. In nucleotides, the CDR3 is TGCGCCAGCAGGCAACAGGGTATAGATAGGAAGAATGAGCAGTTCTTC.

This chain links TRBV6-2 or TRBV6-3 with TRBJ2-7; 7 nucleotides line up with TRBD1. Germline trimming cut 4 bases from V and 4 bases from J; bases unmatched to any gene: 4. This CDR3 contains 13 residues. Germline CDR1 MNHEY, CDR2 SVGEGT. The CDR3 coding sequence is TGTGCCAGCAGTTGGACAGGTGATTACGAGCAGTACTTC. Translation gives CASSWTGDYEQYF.

The V gene is TRBV7-9, the J gene TRBJ2-4, with 9 positions matching TRBD2. The tail of the sequence fits TRBJ2-7 better, so the J call may be wrong. Looked up from germline, CDR1 is SEHNR and CDR2 is FQNEAQ (reference sequence). The CDR3 spans 14 residues. The CDR3 DNA reads TGTGCCAGCCCTCCGGCGGGAGGGTCCTACGAGCAGTACTTC. Translated, it gives CASPPAGGSYEQYF.

This clonotype was found a few times. CDR3 bases: TGCAGCGTTGAAGGGACTAGCGGGGGTTCGCACTACGAGCAGTACTTC. Amino acid sequence: CSVEGTSGGSHYEQYF. V is TRBV29-1 and J is TRBJ2-7; TRBD2 aligns across 13 bases. This CDR3 has 16 amino acids. The germline gives CDR1 SQVTM, CDR2 ANQGSEA. Germline trimming cut 1 base from V and 3 bases from J; bases unmatched to any gene: 6.

The chain is built from TRBV3-1 and TRBJ2-2; D gene uncertain. Deletions cut 0 bases from V and 5 bases from J, with 7 bases between. This CDR3 spans 14 amino acids. The germline V gene encodes CDR1 LGHDT and CDR2 YNNKEL (reference sequence). Here the CDR3 reads CASSQEGSTGELFF. CDR3 coding DNA: TGTGCCAGCAGCCAAGAAGGTAGTACCGGGGAGCTGTTTTTT.

This clonotype was counted between two and nine times. V usage is TRBV29-1 and J usage is TRBJ2-1, with TRBD1 matching over 7 bases. This CDR3 is built from 13 residues. Germline CDR1 reads SQVTM; CDR2 reads ANQGSEA. This chain's CDR3 is CRVQGSSYNEQFF. As DNA, the CDR3 is TGCAGGGTACAGGGGAGCTCCTACAATGAGCAGTTCTTC.

The sample holds many counts of this clonotype. The chain carries TRBV7-9 and TRBJ2-5, with a tentative D call TRBD2 (6 bases). V lost 3 bases and J 1 base, leaving 9 bases between the germline ends. The CDR3 has 14 residues. Germline V CDR1 and CDR2: SEHNR, FQNEAQ (reference sequence). This CDR3 reads CASSFRDSQETQYF. CDR3 coding DNA: TGTGCCAGCAGCTTCCGGGACTCCCAAGAGACCCAGTACTTC.

V gene TRBV12-3 or TRBV12-4 combines with J gene TRBJ1-5; 8 nucleotides match TRBD1. Germline trimming cut 5 bases from V and 4 bases from J; bases unmatched to any gene: 4. The CDR3 consists of 14 residues. The CDR3 region has the DNA TGTGCCAGCAGTCCGGACAGGGAAAATCAGCCCCAGCATTTT. Its protein product is CASSPDRENQPQHF.

As for this clonotype: The junction shows a germline mismatch at one end, possibly a read error. The chain couples TRBV6-6 to TRBJ2-1, with 8 bases aligning to TRBD2. Per the germline V gene, CDR1 is MNHNY and CDR2 is SVGAGI (reference sequence). The CDR3 totals 15 residues. In DNA, the CDR3 is TGTGCCAGCAATTACTCGGGTCTAGCGGGTGGTGAGCAGTTTTTC. It specifies CASNYSGLAGGEQFF.

The V call is TRBV29-1, the J call TRBJ2-2; D is tentatively TRBD1 or TRBD2 (5 bases each). V lost 7 bases, J lost 3 bases, and 18 bases lay in between. This CDR3 is built from 15 residues. The V gene's germline CDR1 is SQVTM and CDR2 ANQGSEA. The CDR3 is CSAGVGTLDTGELFF. The CDR3 DNA reads TGCAGCGCCGGCGTGGGGACGCTCGACACCGGGGAGCTGTTTTTT.

This clonotype showed up just a few times. The rearrangement links TRBV4-3 to TRBJ2-1, with D unclear. CDR3 length: 12 residues. Germline CDR1 LGHNA, CDR2 YSLEER. Trimming pared 1 base from V and 10 bases from J, leaving 8 bases between. The CDR3 here is CASSQVGREQFF. The CDR3 DNA follows: TGCGCCAGCAGCCAAGTCGGTCGGGAGCAGTTCTTC.

The rearrangement links TRBV4-3 to TRBJ1-1; D not resolved. This CDR3 has 15 amino acids. Germline CDR1 reads LGHNA; CDR2 reads YSLEER. The V end lost 1 base, the J end lost 0 bases, and 9 bases lay between the germline ends. DNA of the CDR3: TGCGCCAGCAGCCAAGTTGACGGAATGAACACTGAAGCTTTCTTT. Its protein is CASSQVDGMNTEAFF.